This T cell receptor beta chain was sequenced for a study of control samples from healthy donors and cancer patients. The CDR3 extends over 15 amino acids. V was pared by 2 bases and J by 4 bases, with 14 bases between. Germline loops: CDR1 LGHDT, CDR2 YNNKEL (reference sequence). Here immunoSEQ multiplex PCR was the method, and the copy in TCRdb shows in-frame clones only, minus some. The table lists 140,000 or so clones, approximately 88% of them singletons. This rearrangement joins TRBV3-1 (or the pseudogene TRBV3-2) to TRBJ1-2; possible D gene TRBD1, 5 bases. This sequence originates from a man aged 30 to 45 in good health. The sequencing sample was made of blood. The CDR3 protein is CASSQWGTGGYGYTF. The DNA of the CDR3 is TGTGCCAGCAGCCAATGGGGAACCGGGGGCTATGGCTACACCTTC.